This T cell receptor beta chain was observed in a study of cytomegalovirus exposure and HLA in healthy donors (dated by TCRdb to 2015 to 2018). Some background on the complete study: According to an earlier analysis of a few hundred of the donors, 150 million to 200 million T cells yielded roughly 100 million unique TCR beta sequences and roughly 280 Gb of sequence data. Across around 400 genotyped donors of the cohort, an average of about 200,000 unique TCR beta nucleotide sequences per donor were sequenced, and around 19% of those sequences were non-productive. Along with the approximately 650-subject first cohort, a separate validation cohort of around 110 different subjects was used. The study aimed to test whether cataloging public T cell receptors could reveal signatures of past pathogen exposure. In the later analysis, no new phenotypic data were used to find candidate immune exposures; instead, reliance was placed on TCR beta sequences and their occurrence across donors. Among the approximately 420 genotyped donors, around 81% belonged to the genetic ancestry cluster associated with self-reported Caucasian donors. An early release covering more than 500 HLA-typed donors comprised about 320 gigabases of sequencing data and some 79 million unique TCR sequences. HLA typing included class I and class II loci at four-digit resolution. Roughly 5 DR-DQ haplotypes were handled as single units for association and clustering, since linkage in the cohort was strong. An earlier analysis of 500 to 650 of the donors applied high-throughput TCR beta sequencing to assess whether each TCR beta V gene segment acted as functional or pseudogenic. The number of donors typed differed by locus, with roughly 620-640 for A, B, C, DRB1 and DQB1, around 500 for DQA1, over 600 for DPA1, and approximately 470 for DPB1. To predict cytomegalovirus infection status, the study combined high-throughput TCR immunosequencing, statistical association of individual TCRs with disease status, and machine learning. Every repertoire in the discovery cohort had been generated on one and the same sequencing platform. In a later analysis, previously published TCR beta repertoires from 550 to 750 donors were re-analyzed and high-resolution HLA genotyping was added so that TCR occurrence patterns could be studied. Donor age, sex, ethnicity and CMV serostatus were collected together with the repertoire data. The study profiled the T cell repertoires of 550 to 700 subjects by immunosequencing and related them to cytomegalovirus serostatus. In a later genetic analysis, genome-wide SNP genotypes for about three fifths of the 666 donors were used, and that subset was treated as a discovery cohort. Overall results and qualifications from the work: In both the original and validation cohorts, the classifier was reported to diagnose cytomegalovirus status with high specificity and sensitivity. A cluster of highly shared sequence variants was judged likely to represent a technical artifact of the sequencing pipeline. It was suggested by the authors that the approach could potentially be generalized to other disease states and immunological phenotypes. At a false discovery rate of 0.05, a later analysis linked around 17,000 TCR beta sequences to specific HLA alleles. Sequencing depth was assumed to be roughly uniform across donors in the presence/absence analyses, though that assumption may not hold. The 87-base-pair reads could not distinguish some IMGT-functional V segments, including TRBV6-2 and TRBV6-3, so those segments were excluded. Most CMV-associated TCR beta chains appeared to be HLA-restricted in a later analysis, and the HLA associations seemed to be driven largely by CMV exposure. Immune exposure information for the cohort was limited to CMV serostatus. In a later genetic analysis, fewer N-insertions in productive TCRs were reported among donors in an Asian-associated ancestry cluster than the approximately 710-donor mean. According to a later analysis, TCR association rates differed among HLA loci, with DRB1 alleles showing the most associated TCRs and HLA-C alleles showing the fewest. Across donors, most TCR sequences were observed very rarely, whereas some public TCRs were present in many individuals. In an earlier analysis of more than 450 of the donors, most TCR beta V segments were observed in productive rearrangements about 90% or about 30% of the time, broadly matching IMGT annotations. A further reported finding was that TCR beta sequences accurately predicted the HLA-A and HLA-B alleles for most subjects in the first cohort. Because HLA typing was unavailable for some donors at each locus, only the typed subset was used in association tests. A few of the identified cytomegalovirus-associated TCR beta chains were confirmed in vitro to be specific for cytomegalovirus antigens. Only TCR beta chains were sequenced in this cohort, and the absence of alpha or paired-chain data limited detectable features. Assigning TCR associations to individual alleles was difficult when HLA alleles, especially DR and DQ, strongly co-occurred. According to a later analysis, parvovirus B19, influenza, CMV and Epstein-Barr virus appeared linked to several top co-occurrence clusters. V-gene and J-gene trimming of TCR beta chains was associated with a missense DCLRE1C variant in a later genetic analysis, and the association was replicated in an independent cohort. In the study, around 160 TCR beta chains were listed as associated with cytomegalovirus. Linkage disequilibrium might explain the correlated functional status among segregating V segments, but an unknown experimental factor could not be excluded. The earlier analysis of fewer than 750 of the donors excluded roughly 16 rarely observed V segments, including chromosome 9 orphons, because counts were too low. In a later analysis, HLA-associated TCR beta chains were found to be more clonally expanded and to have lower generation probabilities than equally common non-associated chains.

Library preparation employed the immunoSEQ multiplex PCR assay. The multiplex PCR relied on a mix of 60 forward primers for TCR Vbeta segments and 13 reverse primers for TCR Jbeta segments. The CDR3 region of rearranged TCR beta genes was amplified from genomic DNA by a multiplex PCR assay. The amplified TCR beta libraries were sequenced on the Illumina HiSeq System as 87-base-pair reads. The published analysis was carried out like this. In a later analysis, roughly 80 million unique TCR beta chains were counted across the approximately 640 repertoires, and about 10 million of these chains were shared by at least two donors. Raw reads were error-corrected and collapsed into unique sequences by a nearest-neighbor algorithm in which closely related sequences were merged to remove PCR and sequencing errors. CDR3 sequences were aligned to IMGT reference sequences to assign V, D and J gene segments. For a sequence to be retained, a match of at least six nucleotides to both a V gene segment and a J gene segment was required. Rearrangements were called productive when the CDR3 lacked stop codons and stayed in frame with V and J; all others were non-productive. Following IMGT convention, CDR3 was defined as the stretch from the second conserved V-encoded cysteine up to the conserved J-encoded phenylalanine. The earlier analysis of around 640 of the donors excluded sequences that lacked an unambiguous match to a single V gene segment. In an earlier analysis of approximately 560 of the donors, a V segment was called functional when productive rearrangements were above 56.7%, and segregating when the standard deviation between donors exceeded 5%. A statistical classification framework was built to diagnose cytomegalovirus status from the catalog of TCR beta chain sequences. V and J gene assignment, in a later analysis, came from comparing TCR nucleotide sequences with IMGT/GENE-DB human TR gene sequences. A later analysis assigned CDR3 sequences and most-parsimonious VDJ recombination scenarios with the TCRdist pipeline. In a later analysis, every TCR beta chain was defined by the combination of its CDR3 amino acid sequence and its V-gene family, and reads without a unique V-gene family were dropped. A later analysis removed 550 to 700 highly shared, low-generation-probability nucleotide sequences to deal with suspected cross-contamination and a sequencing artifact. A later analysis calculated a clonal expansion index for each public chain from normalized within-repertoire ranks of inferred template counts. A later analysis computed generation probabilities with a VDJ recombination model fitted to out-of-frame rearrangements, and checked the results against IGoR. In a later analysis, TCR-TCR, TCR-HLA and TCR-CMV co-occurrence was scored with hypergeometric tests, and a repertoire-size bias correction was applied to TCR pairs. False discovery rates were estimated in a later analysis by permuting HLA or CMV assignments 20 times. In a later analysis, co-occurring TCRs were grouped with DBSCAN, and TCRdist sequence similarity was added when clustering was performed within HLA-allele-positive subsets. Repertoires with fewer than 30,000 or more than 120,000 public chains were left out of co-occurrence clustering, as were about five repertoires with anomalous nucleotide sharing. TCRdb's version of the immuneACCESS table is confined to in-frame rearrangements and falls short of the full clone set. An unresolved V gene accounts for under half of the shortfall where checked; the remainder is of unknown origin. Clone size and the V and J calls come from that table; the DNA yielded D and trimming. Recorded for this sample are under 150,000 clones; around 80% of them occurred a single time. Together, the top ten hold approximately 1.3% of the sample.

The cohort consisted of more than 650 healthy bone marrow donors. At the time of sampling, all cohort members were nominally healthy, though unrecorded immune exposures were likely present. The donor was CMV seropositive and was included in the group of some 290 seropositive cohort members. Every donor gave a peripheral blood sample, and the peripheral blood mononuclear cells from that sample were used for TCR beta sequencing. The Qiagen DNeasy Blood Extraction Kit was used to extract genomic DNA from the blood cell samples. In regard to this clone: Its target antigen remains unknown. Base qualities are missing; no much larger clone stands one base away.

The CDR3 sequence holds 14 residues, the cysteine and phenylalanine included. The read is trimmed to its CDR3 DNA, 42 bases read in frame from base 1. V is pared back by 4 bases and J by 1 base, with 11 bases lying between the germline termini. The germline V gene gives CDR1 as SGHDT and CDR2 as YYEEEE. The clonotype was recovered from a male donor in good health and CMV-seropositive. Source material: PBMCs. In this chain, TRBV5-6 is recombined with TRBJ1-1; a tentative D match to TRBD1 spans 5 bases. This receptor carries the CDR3 CASSRTTGNTEAFF. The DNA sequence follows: TGTGCCAGCAGCCGGACTACAGGGAACACTGAAGCTTTCTTT.